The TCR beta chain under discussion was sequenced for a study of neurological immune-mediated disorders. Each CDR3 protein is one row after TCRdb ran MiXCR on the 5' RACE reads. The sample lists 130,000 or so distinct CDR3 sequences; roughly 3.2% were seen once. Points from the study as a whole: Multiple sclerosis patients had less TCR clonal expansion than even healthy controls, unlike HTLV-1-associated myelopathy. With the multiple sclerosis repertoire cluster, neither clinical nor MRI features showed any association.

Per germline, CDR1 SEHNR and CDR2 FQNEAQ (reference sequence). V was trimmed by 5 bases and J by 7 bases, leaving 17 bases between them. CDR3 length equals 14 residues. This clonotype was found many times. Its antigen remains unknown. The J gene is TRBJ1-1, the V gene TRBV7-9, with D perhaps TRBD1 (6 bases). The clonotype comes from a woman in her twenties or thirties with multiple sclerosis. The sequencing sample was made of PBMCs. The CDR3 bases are TGTGCCAGCAGCCGTACAGGGATGAGGGGTGAAGCTTTCTTT. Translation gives CASSRTGMRGEAFF.